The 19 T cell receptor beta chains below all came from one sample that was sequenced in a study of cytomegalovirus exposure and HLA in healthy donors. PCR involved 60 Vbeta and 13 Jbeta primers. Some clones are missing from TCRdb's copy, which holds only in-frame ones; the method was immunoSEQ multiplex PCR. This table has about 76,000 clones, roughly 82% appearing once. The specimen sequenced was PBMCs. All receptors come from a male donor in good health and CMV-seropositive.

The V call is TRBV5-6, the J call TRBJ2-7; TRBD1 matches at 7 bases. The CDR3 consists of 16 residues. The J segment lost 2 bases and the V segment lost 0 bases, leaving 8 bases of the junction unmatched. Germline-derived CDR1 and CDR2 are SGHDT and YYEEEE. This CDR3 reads CASSLGKLGTAYEQYF. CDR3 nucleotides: TGTGCCAGCAGCTTGGGAAAATTAGGGACAGCCTACGAGCAGTACTTC.

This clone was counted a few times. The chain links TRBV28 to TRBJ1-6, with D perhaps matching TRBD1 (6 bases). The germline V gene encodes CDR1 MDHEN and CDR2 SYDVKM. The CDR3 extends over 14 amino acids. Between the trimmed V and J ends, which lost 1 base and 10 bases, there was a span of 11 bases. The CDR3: CASSLYRVGSPLHF. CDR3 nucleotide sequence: TGTGCCAGCAGTTTATACAGGGTGGGATCACCCCTCCACTTT.

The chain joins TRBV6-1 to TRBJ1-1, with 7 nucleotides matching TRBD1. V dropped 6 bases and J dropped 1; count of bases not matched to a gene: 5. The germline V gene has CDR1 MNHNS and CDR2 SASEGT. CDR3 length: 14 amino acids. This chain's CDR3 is CASSLHRGNTEAFF. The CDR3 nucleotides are TGTGCCAGCAGCCTCCACAGGGGGAACACTGAAGCTTTCTTT.

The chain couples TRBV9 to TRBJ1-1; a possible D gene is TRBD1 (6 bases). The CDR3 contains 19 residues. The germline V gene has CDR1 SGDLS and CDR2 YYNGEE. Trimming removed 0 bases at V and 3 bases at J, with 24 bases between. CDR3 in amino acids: CASSVEGGWGGRGDTEAFF. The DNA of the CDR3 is TGTGCCAGCAGCGTAGAGGGGGGATGGGGGGGGCGAGGTGACACTGAAGCTTTCTTT. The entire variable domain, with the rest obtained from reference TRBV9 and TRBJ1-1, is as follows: DSGVTQTPKHLITATGQRVTLRCSPRSGDLSVYWYQQSLDQGLQFLIQYYNGEERAKGNILERFSAQQFPDLHSELNLSSLELGDSALYFCASSVEGGWGGRGDTEAFFGQGTRLTVV.

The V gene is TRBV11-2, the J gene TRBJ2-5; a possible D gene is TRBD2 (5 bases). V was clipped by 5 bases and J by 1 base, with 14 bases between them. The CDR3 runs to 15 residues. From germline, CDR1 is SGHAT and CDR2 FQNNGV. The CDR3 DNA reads TGTGCCAGCAGCCGTCGGGGTGGGTCCCAAGAGACCCAGTACTTC. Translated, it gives CASSRRGGSQETQYF.

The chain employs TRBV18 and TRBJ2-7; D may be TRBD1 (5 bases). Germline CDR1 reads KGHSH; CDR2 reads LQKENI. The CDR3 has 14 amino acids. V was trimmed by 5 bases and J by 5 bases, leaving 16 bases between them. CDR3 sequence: CASSSIQGRNEQYF. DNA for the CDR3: TGTGCCAGCTCATCAATTCAGGGTAGGAACGAGCAGTACTTC.

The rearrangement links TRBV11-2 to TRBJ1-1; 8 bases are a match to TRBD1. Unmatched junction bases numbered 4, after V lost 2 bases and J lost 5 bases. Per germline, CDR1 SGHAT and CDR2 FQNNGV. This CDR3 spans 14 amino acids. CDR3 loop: CASSLTDRGTEAFF. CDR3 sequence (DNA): TGTGCCAGCAGCTTAACTGACAGGGGAACTGAAGCTTTCTTT.

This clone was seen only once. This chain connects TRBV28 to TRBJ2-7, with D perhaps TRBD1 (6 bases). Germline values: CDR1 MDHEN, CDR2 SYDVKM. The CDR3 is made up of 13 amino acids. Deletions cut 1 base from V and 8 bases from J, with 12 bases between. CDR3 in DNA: TGTGCCAGCAGTTTATCAAAACAGGGAAAGCAGTACTTC. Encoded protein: CASSLSKQGKQYF. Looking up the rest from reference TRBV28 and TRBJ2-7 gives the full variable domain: DVKVTQSSRYLVKRTGEKVFLECVQDMDHENMFWYRQDPGLGLRLIYFSYDVKMKEKGDIPEGYSVSREKKERFSLILESASTNQTSMYLCASSLSKQGKQYFGPGTRLTVT.

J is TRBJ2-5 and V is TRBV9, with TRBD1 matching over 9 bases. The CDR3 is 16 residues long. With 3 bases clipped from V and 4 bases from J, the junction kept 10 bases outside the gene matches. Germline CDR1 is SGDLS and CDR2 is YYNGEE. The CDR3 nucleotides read TGTGCCAGCAGCGGTGGGACAGGGACGACCAGAGAGACCCAGTACTTC. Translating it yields CASSGGTGTTRETQYF.

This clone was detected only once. Written as DNA, the CDR3 is TGTGCCAGCAGCCGGGGTGAGGCTAACACAGATACGCAGTATTTT. It codes for CASSRGEANTDTQYF. V usage is TRBV5-6 and J usage is TRBJ2-3; TRBD2 might be the D (5 bases). CDR3 length equals 15 residues. Germline V lookup: CDR1 SGHDT, CDR2 YYEEEE. V dropped 4 bases and J dropped 2 bases, with 14 bases sitting between them.

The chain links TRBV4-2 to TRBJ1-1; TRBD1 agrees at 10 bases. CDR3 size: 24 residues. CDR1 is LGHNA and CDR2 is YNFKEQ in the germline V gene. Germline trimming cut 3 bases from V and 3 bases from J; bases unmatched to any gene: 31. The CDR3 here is CASSHFSFEPGQGPLLGMDTEAFF. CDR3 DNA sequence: TGTGCCAGCAGCCATTTTTCTTTTGAACCGGGACAGGGGCCCCTCTTGGGTATGGACACTGAAGCTTTCTTT.

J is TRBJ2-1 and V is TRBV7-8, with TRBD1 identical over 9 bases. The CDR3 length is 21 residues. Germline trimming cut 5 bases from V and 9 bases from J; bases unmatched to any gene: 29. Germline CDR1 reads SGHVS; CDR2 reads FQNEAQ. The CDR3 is CASSQDWGQGKTWGDSGEQFF. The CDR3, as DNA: TGTGCCAGCAGCCAGGATTGGGGACAGGGTAAAACCTGGGGCGACTCGGGTGAGCAGTTCTTC.

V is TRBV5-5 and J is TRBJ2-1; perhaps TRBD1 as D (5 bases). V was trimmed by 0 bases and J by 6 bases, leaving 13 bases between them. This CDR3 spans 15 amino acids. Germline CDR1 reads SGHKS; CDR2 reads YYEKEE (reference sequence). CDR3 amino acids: CASSLDGRVFNEQFF. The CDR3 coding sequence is TGTGCCAGCAGCTTGGATGGCAGGGTCTTCAATGAGCAGTTCTTC. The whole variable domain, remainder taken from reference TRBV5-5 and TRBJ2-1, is DAGVTQSPTHLIKTRGQQVTLRCSPISGHKSVSWYQQVLGQGPQFIFQYYEKEERGRGNFPDRFSARQFPNYSSELNVNALLLGDSALYLCASSLDGRVFNEQFFGPGTRLTVL.

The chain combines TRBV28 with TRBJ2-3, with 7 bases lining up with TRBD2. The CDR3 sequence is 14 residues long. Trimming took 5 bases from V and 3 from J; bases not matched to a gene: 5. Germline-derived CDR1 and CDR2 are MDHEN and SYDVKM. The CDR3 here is CASSAGGRTDTQYF. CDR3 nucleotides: TGTGCCAGCAGTGCCGGGGGGAGAACAGATACGCAGTATTTT.

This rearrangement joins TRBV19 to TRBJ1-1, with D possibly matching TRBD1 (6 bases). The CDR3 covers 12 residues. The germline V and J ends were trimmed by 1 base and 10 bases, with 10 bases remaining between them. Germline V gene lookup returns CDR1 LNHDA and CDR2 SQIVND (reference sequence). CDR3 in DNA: TGTGCCAGTAGTATAGGCAGGGGAAGAGCTTTCTTT. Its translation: CASSIGRGRAFF.

CDR3: CASSLIQGGFNEQYF. In DNA form, the CDR3 reads TGTGCCAGCAGCTTAATACAGGGTGGGTTCAACGAGCAGTACTTC. This chain joins TRBV7-3 and TRBJ2-5; D is perhaps TRBD1 (6 bases). Matching the DNA end better, TRBJ2-7 makes the J call doubtful. The germline CDR1 and CDR2 sequences are SGHTA and FQGTGA. This CDR3 is 15 amino acids long.

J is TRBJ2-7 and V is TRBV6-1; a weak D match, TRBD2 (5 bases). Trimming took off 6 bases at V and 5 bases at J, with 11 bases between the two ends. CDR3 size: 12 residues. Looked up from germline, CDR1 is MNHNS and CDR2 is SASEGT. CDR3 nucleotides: TGTGCCAGCAGAGGACTTCCCAACGAGCAGTACTTC. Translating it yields CASRGLPNEQYF.

The CDR3 protein is CASSMGRVNTEAFF. The CDR3 DNA reads TGTGCCAGTAGTATGGGCAGGGTGAACACTGAAGCTTTCTTT. This chain joins TRBV19 and TRBJ1-1, with a tentative D call TRBD1 (5 bases). V shed 3 bases and J shed 0 bases, with 8 bases lying between them. Germline V gene data show CDR1 as LNHDA and CDR2 as SQIVND (reference sequence). The CDR3 consists of 14 residues.

The CDR3 loop reads CASSWGQYNEQFF. CDR3 in DNA: TGTGCCAGCAGCTGGGGACAGTACAATGAGCAGTTCTTC. The chain links TRBV6-5 to TRBJ2-1; 7 nucleotides line up with TRBD1. The CDR3 consists of 13 residues. V was clipped by 6 bases and J by 4 bases; unmatched bases: 3. Per germline, CDR1 MNHEY and CDR2 SVGAGI.